A selection of T cell receptor beta chains follows, all from one sample in a study of blood T cell repertoires in COVID-19. Here immunoSEQ multiplex PCR was the method, and the copy in TCRdb shows in-frame clones only, minus some. This sample has around 100,000 clones; roughly nine tenths occur once, and the top ten carry around 6.9%. The sequencing sample was made of peripheral blood. Source of these receptors: a man aged 25-40 years in a cohort sampled during active COVID-19. The CDR3 runs from the conserved cysteine through the conserved F or W. A D gene is named only where the DNA matches it firmly. Clone size, where shown, is once, few, many, or a class for clones that have expanded.

V	D	size	J	DNA	CDR3
TRBV5-5	TRBD1	once	TRBJ1-3	TGTGCCAGCAGCTTAACAGGGGAGAAAGGAAACACCATATATTTT	CASSLTGEKGNTIYF
TRBV5-1	-	-	TRBJ1-5	TGCGCCAGCAGCTTAACACCTAGCAATCAGCCCCAGCATTTT	CASSLTPSNQPQHF
TRBV4-2	-	few	TRBJ1-3	TGTGCCAGCAGCCAACCTTCTGGAAACACCATATATTTT	CASSQPSGNTIYF
TRBV29-1	TRBD1	once	TRBJ1-1	TGCAGCGCCGACAGGGGCACTGAAGCTTTCTTT	CSADRGTEAFF
TRBV2	TRBD1	-	TRBJ2-2	TGTGCCAGCAGTGTTACAGGGGGTCACACCGGGGAGCTGTTTTTT	CASSVTGGHTGELFF
TRBV7-2	TRBD1	-	TRBJ1-3	TGTGCCAGCAGCTTAGGGGGTACAGGGGTAAACACCATATATTTT	CASSLGGTGVNTIYF
TRBV10-3	TRBD1	-	TRBJ2-5	TGTGCCATCAGGGCCGCGGGACAGGGGGAGAAGACCCAGTACTTC	CAIRAAGQGEKTQYF
TRBV7-9	-	-	TRBJ2-2	TGTGCCAGCAGTCGACAGCTAAACACCGGGGAGCTGTTTTTT	CASSRQLNTGELFF
TRBV10-3	TRBD1	-	TRBJ2-7	TGTGCCATCAGTGAGAAAGGGACAGGGTACGAGCAGTACTTC	CAISEKGTGYEQYF
TRBV7-6	TRBD1	-	TRBJ2-1	TGTGCCAGCAGCTTAGCAGGGGGCGTCCGCAATGAGCAGTTCTTC	CASSLAGGVRNEQFF
TRBV5-8	TRBD1	-	TRBJ1-4	TGTGCCAGCAGCACCCGGGACAGTGAAAAACTGTTTTTT	CASSTRDSEKLFF
TRBV29-1	TRBD1	-	TRBJ1-1	TGCAGCGTTGGGTTCCGTGGACAGGGAGGAAACACTGAAGCTTTCTTT	CSVGFRGQGGNTEAFF
TRBV19	-	-	TRBJ1-1	TGTGCCAGTAGGATGGGGCTCCACACTGAAGCTTTCTTT	CASRMGLHTEAFF
TRBV5-1	TRBD1	-	TRBJ1-1	TGCGCCAGCAGCCCCCGGCAGGGACAGACGAACACTGAAGCTTTCTTT	CASSPRQGQTNTEAFF
TRBV5-1	TRBD2	-	TRBJ2-7	TGCGCCAGCAGCGCCGGGACTAGCGGTTCTTCCTACGAGCAGTACTTC	CASSAGTSGSSYEQYF
TRBV12-3/TRBV12-4	-	-	TRBJ2-1	TGTGCCAGCAGTTTCTCAGGGAATGAGCAGTTCTTC	CASSFSGNEQFF
TRBV11-1	TRBD2	-	TRBJ2-3	TGTGCCAGCAGCCCCCAACAAAGCGGGGCGCAGTATTTT	CASSPQQSGAQYF
TRBV9	TRBD1	-	TRBJ2-7	TGTGCCAGCAGCCCGTCGCCTCATCAGGGGGCACCCTCCTACGAGCAGTACTTC	CASSPSPHQGAPSYEQYF
TRBV19	-	-	TRBJ1-3	TGTGCCAGTCGAATCGACAGCACTGGAAACACCATATATTTT	CASRIDSTGNTIYF
TRBV29-1	-	-	TRBJ1-1	TGCAGCGTTGAGAGGCGCCTGAACACTGAAGCTTTCTTT	CSVERRLNTEAFF
TRBV12-3/TRBV12-4	TRBD1	-	TRBJ1-2	TGTGCCAGCAGCCTCGGGACAGTAGGCTACACCTTC	CASSLGTVGYTF
TRBV30	-	-	TRBJ2-7	TGTGCCTGGAGTCTAGGGGTTGGCCACGAGCAGTACTTC	CAWSLGVGHEQYF
TRBV21-1	-	-	TRBJ2-1	TGTGCCAGCAGCAAACCCGAACGACCAGAGGACGGTGGGAGCGGTCCTGCGGCCTACAATGAGCAGTTCTTC	CASSKPERPEDGGSGPAAYNEQFF
TRBV19	-	-	TRBJ2-3	TGTGCCAGTAGTAGAACATTCCCAGCAGATACGCAGTATTTT	CASSRTFPADTQYF
TRBV5-4	TRBD2	-	TRBJ2-5	TGTGCCAGCAGCTTGGTAGCGGGGGGGCGAGAGACCCAGTACTTC	CASSLVAGGRETQYF
TRBV12-3/TRBV12-4	-	-	TRBJ1-5	TGTGCCAGCACCCAGGGTGAATATCAGCCCCAGCATTTT	CASTQGEYQPQHF
TRBV21-1	-	-	TRBJ2-7	TGTGCCAGCAGCATTAACCGTTCCGGGACAGGGGCGACCTACGAGCAGTACTTC	CASSINRSGTGATYEQYF
TRBV11-2	-	-	TRBJ1-1	TGTGCCAGCAGCTTCTCAACGGGCGGGACTGAAGCTTTCTTT	CASSFSTGGTEAFF
TRBV7-2	TRBD1	-	TRBJ1-2	TGTGCCAGCAGCACGGGGACAGTTAACTATGGCTACACCTTC	CASSTGTVNYGYTF
TRBV3-1/TRBV3-2	-	-	TRBJ1-1	TGTGCCAGCAGCCAAGACCCAGGGAACACTGAAGCTTTCTTT	CASSQDPGNTEAFF
TRBV28	-	-	TRBJ1-1	TGTGCCAGCAAGCCCGGGACATACACTGAAGCTTTCTTT	CASKPGTYTEAFF
TRBV5-1	TRBD1	-	TRBJ1-1	TGCGCCAGCAGCTTGGATAGTGGGACAGAGATGAACACTGAAGCTTTCTTT	CASSLDSGTEMNTEAFF
TRBV7-9	-	-	TRBJ2-1	TGTGCCAGCACCCAACGGGGTCCGCATGAGCAGTTCTTC	CASTQRGPHEQFF